This T cell receptor (beta chain) was obtained from a study of cytomegalovirus exposure and HLA in healthy donors. Overall study findings and caveats: Most TCR sequences were seen very rarely across donors, but some public TCRs occurred in many.

Trimming cost V 4 bases and J 1 base; bases outside gene matches: 2. The CDR3 runs 16 residues. Germline loops: CDR1 SGHVS, CDR2 FQNEAQ. About this clone: Its specificity is unknown.

TCRdb's copy holds only in-frame clones and misses some; the assay was immunoSEQ multiplex PCR. The sample carries 30,000 to 40,000 clones, about 93% recorded once. The clonotype comes from a man younger than 35 in good health and CMV-seronegative. The sample comprised PBMCs. The V gene is TRBV7-8, the J gene TRBJ2-1, with 12 positions matching TRBD2. CDR3 sequence: CASSSTSGSSYNEQFF. The CDR3 DNA follows: TGTGCCAGCAGCTCGACTAGCGGGAGTTCCTACAATGAGCAGTTCTTC.